This T cell receptor (beta chain) was identified in a study of PD-1 blockade in mismatch repair-deficient tumors. Study at large: Patients had eleven to twelve mismatch repair-deficient cancer types, all previously treated and progressing. Overall study findings and caveats: Tumor-resident clones, often absent from pretreatment blood, expanded after pembrolizumab and then contracted.

Note on this clone: What it recognizes is unknown.

All patients were mismatch repair deficient, assessed by either PCR or immunohistochemistry. The TCR-sequenced patients were a few responders to pembrolizumab. Clones were sequenced by immunoSEQ multiplex PCR, and TCRdb holds only the in-frame ones, with some missing. Here the sample spans about 38,000 clones, 70% to 80% being singletons. The germline V gene encodes CDR1 SGHRS and CDR2 YFSETQ. V lost 0 bases and J lost 2, with 8 bases in between. The CDR3 consists of 15 residues. The V gene is TRBV5-1, the J gene TRBJ1-4, with D possibly being TRBD1 (6 bases). The specimen was peripheral blood, collected 4 weeks after starting pembrolizumab. This TCR was sampled from an adult with mismatch repair-deficient cancer. CDR3 DNA: TGCGCCAGCAGCTTGGTTGGGGGCACTAATGAAAAACTGTTTTTT. Protein: CASSLVGGTNEKLFF. The variable domain in full, with the rest retrieved from reference TRBV5-1 and TRBJ1-4, is KAGVTQTPRYLIKTRGQQVTLSCSPISGHRSVSWYQQTPGQGLQFLFEYFSETQRNKGNFPGRFSGRQFSNSRSEMNVSTLELGDSALYLCASSLVGGTNEKLFFGSGTQLSVL.